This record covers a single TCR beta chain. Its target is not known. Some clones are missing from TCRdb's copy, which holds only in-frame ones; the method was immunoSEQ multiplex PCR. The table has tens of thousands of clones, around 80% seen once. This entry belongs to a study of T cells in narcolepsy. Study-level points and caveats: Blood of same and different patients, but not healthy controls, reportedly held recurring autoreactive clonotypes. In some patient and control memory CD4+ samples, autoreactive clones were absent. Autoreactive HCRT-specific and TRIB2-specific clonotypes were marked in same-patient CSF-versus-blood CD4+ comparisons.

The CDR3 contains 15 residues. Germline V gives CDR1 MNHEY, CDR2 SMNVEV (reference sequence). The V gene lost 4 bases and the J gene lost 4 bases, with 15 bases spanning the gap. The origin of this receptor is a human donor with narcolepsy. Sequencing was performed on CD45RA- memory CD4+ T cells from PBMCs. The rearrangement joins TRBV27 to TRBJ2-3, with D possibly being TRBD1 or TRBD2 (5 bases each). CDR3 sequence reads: CASSSPLRGADTQYF. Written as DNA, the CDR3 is TGTGCCAGCAGTTCACCCCTTCGGGGCGCAGATACGCAGTATTTT.